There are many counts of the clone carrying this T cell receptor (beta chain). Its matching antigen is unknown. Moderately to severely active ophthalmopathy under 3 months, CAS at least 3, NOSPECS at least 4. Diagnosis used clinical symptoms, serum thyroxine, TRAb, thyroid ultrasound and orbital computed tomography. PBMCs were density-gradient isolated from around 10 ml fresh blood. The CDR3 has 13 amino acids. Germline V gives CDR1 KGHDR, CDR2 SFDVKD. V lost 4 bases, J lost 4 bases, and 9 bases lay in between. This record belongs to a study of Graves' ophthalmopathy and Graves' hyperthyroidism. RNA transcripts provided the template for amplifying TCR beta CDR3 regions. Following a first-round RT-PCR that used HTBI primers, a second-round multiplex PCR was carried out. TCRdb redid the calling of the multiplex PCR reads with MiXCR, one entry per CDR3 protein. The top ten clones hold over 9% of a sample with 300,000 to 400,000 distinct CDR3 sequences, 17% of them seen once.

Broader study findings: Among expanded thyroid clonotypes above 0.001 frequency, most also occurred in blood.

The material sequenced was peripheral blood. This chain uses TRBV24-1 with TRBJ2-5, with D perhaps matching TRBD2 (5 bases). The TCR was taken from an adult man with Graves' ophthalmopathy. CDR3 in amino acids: CATSDLRAETQYF. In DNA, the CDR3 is TGTGCCACCAGTGACCTGCGGGCAGAGACCCAGTACTTC.